This T cell receptor (beta chain) was retrieved from a study of blood T cells in healthy people across ages. A sample-barcoded 5' primer and a J-beta primer mix were used in a second PCR of roughly 6 to 12 cycles. From the 5' RACE reads, TCRdb called clonotypes with MiXCR, one entry per CDR3 protein. The sample consists of some 1.5 million distinct CDR3 sequences, 28% of them appearing once. The CDR3 runs to 13 residues. Trimming took 3 bases from V and 6 from J; bases not matched to a gene: 4. Per germline, CDR1 SEHNR and CDR2 FQNEAQ (reference sequence). At least 7 million PBMCs were isolated per sample.

Sequences were obtained from blood. This sequence was found in a woman in her 30s in good health. The chain has TRBV7-9 and TRBJ1-2, with 7 nucleotides matching TRBD1. This CDR3 reads CASSFTGDHGYTF. CDR3 bases: TGTGCCAGCAGCTTCACAGGGGACCATGGCTACACCTTC.